These T cell receptor beta chains were read from a single sample in a study of graft-versus-host responses after intestinal transplantation. No antigens are known for them. The assay was immunoSEQ multiplex PCR, and TCRdb's table has in-frame clones only and misses some. Found here are about 89,000 clones, 75% to 95% of them singletons; the top ten hold 0.1%. The sample in question was unstimulated CD4+ T cells sorted from spleen or lymph node cells, obtained before intestinal transplant. These receptors were collected from a human donor who received an intestinal transplant. The CDR3 runs from the conserved cysteine through the conserved F or W. Fields, in order: clone size, J gene, D gene, V gene, CDR3 length, CDR3 DNA, CDR3 protein. D genes are given only for firm matches. Part of the rows lack a size; the others show once, few, many or a class for expanded clones.

>NA|TRBJ1-6|NA|TRBV6-8|18
TGTGCCAGCAGTTACTCCGAAGGAGCCTGGACACATAATACACCCCTCCACTTT
CASSYSEGAWTHNTPLHF
>NA|TRBJ1-1|NA|TRBV27|15
TGTGCCAGCAGTTTATCCTCGGCTAGGAACACTGAAGCTTTCTTT
CASSLSSARNTEAFF
>NA|TRBJ2-7|TRBD1|TRBV19|15
TGTGCCAGTAGTGCTAGGGGGCTCCTATCCTACGAGCAGTACTTC
CASSARGLLSYEQYF
>NA|TRBJ2-2|TRBD1|TRBV5-6|16
TGTGCCAGCAGCCTTAGGACAGGATTAAGCACCGGGGAGCTGTTTTTT
CASSLRTGLSTGELFF
>once|TRBJ1-4|TRBD1|TRBV2|17
TGTGCCAGCAGTGGGGACAGGAAGACAGATTTTAATGAAAAACTGTTTTTT
CASSGDRKTDFNEKLFF
>NA|TRBJ2-4|TRBD1|TRBV27|19
TGTGCCAGCAGAAACCGACAGGGGGCGGATGCCGGGACCAAAAACATTCAGTACTTC
CASRNRQGADAGTKNIQYF
>NA|TRBJ1-6|TRBD1|TRBV30|21
TGTGCCTGGAGCCCGTATAAAATCCGGGACAGGGGTTGGCTCGATAATTCACCCCTCCACTTT
CAWSPYKIRDRGWLDNSPLHF
>NA|TRBJ2-1|TRBD2|TRBV5-1|18
TGCGCCAGCAGCCAACTAGCGGGGGGACTAAACTCCTACAATGAGCAGTTCTTC
CASSQLAGGLNSYNEQFF
>few|TRBJ2-3|TRBD2|TRBV7-2|17
TGTGCCAGCAGCACCTGGAAGCGGGGCTCTAGCACAGATACGCAGTATTTT
CASSTWKRGSSTDTQYF
>NA|TRBJ1-1|TRBD1|TRBV19|16
TGTGCCAGTACCGCCACACAGGGGTATCGAAGCACTGAAGCTTTCTTT
CASTATQGYRSTEAFF
>NA|TRBJ1-2|TRBD1|TRBV11-2|15
TGTGCCAGCAGCGCATCGACAGGGGTTTACGCTGGCTACACCTTC
CASSASTGVYAGYTF
>NA|TRBJ1-6|TRBD1|TRBV2|17
TGTGCCAGCAGTGTACCCCGACAGGGTTTCGTAGGTTCACCCCTCCACTTT
CASSVPRQGFVGSPLHF
>NA|TRBJ2-2|TRBD1|TRBV7-8|19
TGTGCCAGCAGCTTAGAGGGGGCGCTTGGGAACCCCAACACCGGGGAGCTGTTTTTT
CASSLEGALGNPNTGELFF
>NA|TRBJ2-3|TRBD1|TRBV30|16
TGTGCCTGGAGGTCCCGGGACAGTGGAAAAGAAGATACGCAGTATTTT
CAWRSRDSGKEDTQYF
>NA|TRBJ1-1|NA|TRBV7-2|14
TGTGCCAGCAGCTCCCGAGGGGGGAACACTGAAGCTTTCTTT
CASSSRGGNTEAFF
>NA|TRBJ1-5|NA|TRBV21-1|19
TGTGCCAGCAGCAAAGTGGGCAGGGACTCCGGGGGTAGCAATCAGCCCCAGCATTTT
CASSKVGRDSGGSNQPQHF
>NA|TRBJ1-5|NA|TRBV30|17
TGTGCCTGGAGTCGGGCAGGGGCCCACTATAGCAATCAGCCCCAGCATTTT
CAWSRAGAHYSNQPQHF
>NA|TRBJ2-5|NA|TRBV12-1|19
TGTGCCAGCAGCTTTGGTTTTTGCGGAACAGGGGTAATCGAGGAGACCCAGTACTTC
CASSFGFCGTGVIEETQYF
>NA|TRBJ1-5|NA|TRBV27|16
TGTGCCAGCAGTTTTCAGGTCAGGTGGGGCAATCAGCCCCAGCATTTT
CASSFQVRWGNQPQHF
>NA|TRBJ1-6|TRBD1|TRBV6-1|14
TGTGCCAGCAGTTTTCGAGACAGGGAATCACCCCTCCACTTT
CASSFRDRESPLHF
>NA|TRBJ1-1|NA|TRBV2|12
TGTGCCAGCAGTGAACAGAACACTGAAGCTTTCTTT
CASSEQNTEAFF
>NA|TRBJ1-1|TRBD1|TRBV6-1|15
TGTGCCAGCAGCCGACAGGGGGCCATGAACACTGAAGCTTTCTTT
CASSRQGAMNTEAFF
>once|TRBJ2-7|TRBD1|TRBV19|15
TGTGCCAGTAGTATTCGCGGACAGGGCTCCTACGAGCAGTACTTC
CASSIRGQGSYEQYF
>NA|TRBJ1-2|NA|TRBV7-2|14
TGTGCCAGCAGCTTGGACGGATCAGCGGGGGGCTACACCTTC
CASSLDGSAGGYTF
>NA|TRBJ2-3|TRBD2|TRBV4-2|14
TGTGCCAGCAGCCAAGCGGGGGGGCCAGATACGCAGTATTTT
CASSQAGGPDTQYF
>NA|TRBJ1-4|TRBD1|TRBV5-8|16
TGTGCCAGCAGCTTGGGGACGACAGGGGGAGGCGAAAAACTGTTTTTT
CASSLGTTGGGEKLFF
>NA|TRBJ1-6|NA|TRBV18|13
TGTGCCAGCTCCTTGACAGGCGTTTCACCCCTCCACTTT
CASSLTGVSPLHF
>NA|TRBJ1-1|NA|TRBV10-3|15
TGTGCCATCAGTGAGTCCACAGGTGGGCGCTCTGAAGCTTTCTTT
CAISESTGGRSEAFF
>NA|TRBJ2-7|NA|TRBV4-3|14
TGCGCCAGCAGCCAGGAACAGGGTCCTTTTGAGCAGTACTTC
CASSQEQGPFEQYF
>NA|TRBJ2-6|TRBD1|TRBV19|17
TGTGCCAGTAGTATTAGTCGACAGGGAAGCGGGGCCAACGTCCTGACTTTC
CASSISRQGSGANVLTF
>NA|TRBJ2-7|NA|TRBV29-1|11
TGCAGCGTTGAGCGGCTCGGCCAGCAGTACTTC
CSVERLGQQYF
>NA|TRBJ1-1|TRBD1|TRBV7-2|16
TGTGCCAGCAGCCCTAGACAGGGAATGGAGAGAACTGAAGCTTTCTTT
CASSPRQGMERTEAFF
>few|TRBJ1-1|NA|TRBV19|11
TGTGCCACTCACGGTGGCACTGAAGCTTTCTTT
CATHGGTEAFF
>NA|TRBJ1-4|NA|TRBV4-3|12
TGCGCCAGCAGCCAAGAAAGTCAGAAACTGTTTTTT
CASSQESQKLFF
>NA|TRBJ2-3|NA|TRBV19|17
TGTGCCACCGGCGGGACAGCCTCTTTTCGAAGCACAGATACGCAGTATTTT
CATGGTASFRSTDTQYF
>NA|TRBJ1-1|TRBD1|TRBV7-2|13
TGTGCCAGCAGCCTAAAACCGGGACAGGAAGCTTTCTTT
CASSLKPGQEAFF
>NA|TRBJ2-5|NA|TRBV15|14
TGTGCCACCAGCACTCGGACAGTCCAAGAGACCCAGTACTTC
CATSTRTVQETQYF
>NA|TRBJ1-2|NA|TRBV11-2|13
TGTGCCAGCAGCTTAGCGGCCAGGGGAGGCTACACCTTC
CASSLAARGGYTF
>NA|TRBJ1-6|TRBD1|TRBV19|15
TGTGCCAGTAGATTAACAGGGGGCGCAGATTCACCCCTCCACTTT
CASRLTGGADSPLHF
>once|TRBJ1-3|NA|TRBV18|17
TGTGCCAGCTCACCGCGACAGACCTTAAGCTCTGGAAACACCATATATTTT
CASSPRQTLSSGNTIYF
>once|TRBJ2-2|NA|TRBV9|15
TGTGCCAGCAGCGCGACAGGAGGATACCCCGGGGAGCTGTTTTTT
CASSATGGYPGELFF
>NA|TRBJ2-2|NA|TRBV4-3|15
TGCGCCAGCAGCCAAGAGGGCAGGGGCAGGTGGGAGCTGTTTTTT
CASSQEGRGRWELFF